The clone carrying this T cell receptor (beta chain) was counted between two and nine times. Antigen specificity is unknown. The data stem from a study of post-analysis software for immune sequencing data. Looking at the study overall: Recorded subtypes: relapsing-remitting, secondary progressive, progressive-relapsing; some patients unannotated.

Overall study results and limits: Significantly decreased normalized Chao1 diversity was recorded for multiple sclerosis patients relative to controls. Higher frequency in patients than in controls was seen for roughly five TRBV segments, with TRBV5-6, TRBV5-1 and TRBV20-1 among them.

Sequencing libraries made from TCR beta cDNA carried unique molecular identifiers. A population of roughly 0.85 to 11 million T cells gave rise to about half a million cDNA molecules. TCRdb passed the PCR reads through MiXCR, listing each CDR3 protein once. The table shows about 540,000 distinct CDR3 sequences, with around a third occurring only once. The V and J ends lost 1 base and 3 bases respectively, with 9 bases between them. CDR3 length equals 14 residues. Germline CDR1 and CDR2: SGHDN and FVKESK. The source is a girl aged 2-17 years with multiple sclerosis. The gene calls are TRBV14 and TRBJ1-2, with D perhaps matching TRBD1 (6 bases). Material for sequencing was blood. The CDR3 region is CASSQGGTYYGYTF. The CDR3 DNA reads as TGTGCCAGCAGCCAAGGAGGGACATACTATGGCTACACCTTC.